This T cell receptor (beta chain) was recovered during a study of blood T cell repertoires in COVID-19. Study-level background: Sites across the United States, Italy and Spain contributed samples from acute and convalescent COVID-19. T cells, B-cell-depleted T cells, or PBMCs provided the cDNA or gDNA that served as material.

Trimming removed 4 bases from V and 7 bases from J; junction bases left unmatched: 3. This CDR3 has 13 amino acids. Germline loops: CDR1 MNHNY, CDR2 SVGAGI (reference sequence). In this sample, this clone turned up a few times. Original processing methods: For nucleated cells, counts were estimated from reference gene primer amplification. This table comes from immunoSEQ multiplex PCR, and its TCRdb copy is limited to in-frame clones, with some not included. That table furnishes V, J and clone size, whereas the DNA furnished D and trimming. The sample records more than 85,000 clones, 81% being singletons.

The V gene is TRBV6-6, the J gene TRBJ1-1, with 10 bases that match TRBD1. This receptor was taken from a woman in her sixties or seventies with acute or convalescent COVID-19. The material sequenced was peripheral blood. The CDR3 is CASSLTGGIEAFF. In DNA, the CDR3 is TGTGCCAGCAGTTTGACAGGGGGCATTGAAGCTTTCTTT.